This TCR beta chain was recorded in a study of blood T cell repertoires in COVID-19. Study overall: Samples representing acute and convalescent COVID-19 were sourced from the United States, Italy and Spain.

Per the study methods: Reference gene primer amplification yielded estimated nucleated cell counts. The repertoire was sequenced with immunoSEQ multiplex PCR; TCRdb's copy has only in-frame clones and lacks some. That table supplies the V and J calls and clone size; D and trimming were determined from the DNA. Of some 160,000 clones listed, around 89% are singletons. Input material: peripheral blood. The source is a woman in her fifties or sixties with active COVID-19.

CDR3 loop: CATSDPGGVYGYTF. The DNA of the CDR3 is TGTGCCACCAGTGACCCCGGAGGGGTGTATGGCTACACCTTC. The chain couples TRBV24-1 to TRBJ1-2; possible D gene TRBD1, 5 bases. The length of the CDR3 is 14 residues. Trimming removed 4 bases at V and 5 bases at J, with 13 bases between. The germline CDR1 and CDR2 sequences are KGHDR and SFDVKD.